The 22 T cell receptor beta chains reported below all come from one sample, sequenced in a study of control samples from healthy donors and cancer patients. The table came from immunoSEQ multiplex PCR; TCRdb's copy has only in-frame clones and leaves some out. Among 100,000 to 150,000 clones listed, almost 95% were seen once. Material: PBMCs. Every receptor here comes from a man older than 75 with head and neck cancer.

The chain carries TRBV30 and TRBJ1-2, with TRBD1 identical over 8 bases. V lost 0 bases and J lost 8; bases outside the gene matches: 14. The length of the CDR3 is 16 residues. Germline CDR1 and CDR2: GTSNPN and SVGIG (reference sequence). The CDR3 sequence is CAWSVLGQGVPEGYTF. CDR3 coding DNA: TGTGCCTGGAGTGTACTAGGACAGGGAGTCCCCGAAGGCTACACCTTC.

The chain links TRBV6-2 or TRBV6-3 to TRBJ2-3, with D perhaps TRBD2 (5 bases). This CDR3 has 16 residues. The V gene lost 3 bases and the J gene lost 4 bases, with 17 bases spanning the gap. CDR1 MNHEY and CDR2 SVGEGT come from the germline V gene. The CDR3 bases are TGTGCCAGCAGTTATCGGTCGGTTCGCGGGCCAGATACGCAGTATTTT. This codes for CASSYRSVRGPDTQYF.

CDR3 DNA: TGCGCCAGCAGCCAAGAGGGAACGGCAGGGGAGAGAAATCAGCCCCAGCATTTT. It translates to CASSQEGTAGERNQPQHF. This chain connects TRBV4-1 to TRBJ1-5; D is possibly TRBD1 (6 bases). The CDR3 has 18 residues. Germline loops: CDR1 MGHRA, CDR2 YSYEKL. V lost 0 bases, J lost 4 bases, and 19 bases lay in between.

The gene calls are TRBV6-5 and TRBJ1-4; the D is unclear. CDR1 and CDR2 (germline): MNHEY, SVGAGI. V was shortened by 7 bases and J by 0 bases, with 6 bases between the two germline ends. The length of the CDR3 is 13 residues. CDR3 sequence reads: CASKDATNEKLFF. In DNA form, the CDR3 reads TGTGCCAGCAAAGATGCAACTAATGAAAAACTGTTTTTT.

The chain couples TRBV24-1 to TRBJ2-7, with D possibly matching TRBD1 (5 bases). With 12 bases removed from V and 5 bases from J, the gap between germline ends came to 28 bases. CDR3 length: 16 amino acids. Germline V lookup: CDR1 KGHDR, CDR2 SFDVKD. The CDR3 sequence: CASGPASRVLWDEQYF. The CDR3 nucleotides read TGTGCCTCCGGTCCCGCCTCCAGGGTGCTCTGGGACGAGCAGTACTTC.

The V gene is TRBV30, the J gene TRBJ1-6; D remains ambiguous. The CDR3 consists of 13 residues. The V end lost 0 bases, the J end lost 6 bases, and 6 bases lay between the germline ends. Looked up from germline, CDR1 is GTSNPN and CDR2 is SVGIG (reference sequence). CDR3 in amino acids: CAWSVQRNSPLHF. In DNA, the CDR3 is TGTGCCTGGAGTGTACAACGTAATTCACCCCTCCACTTT.

This rearrangement joins TRBV4-3 to TRBJ2-2; 15 nucleotides agree with TRBD2. This CDR3 is built from 21 residues. Trimming took 0 bases from V and 5 from J; bases not matched to a gene: 13. CDR1 is LGHNA, CDR2 YSLEER, per germline. CDR3: CASSQDPLGLAGGPGTGELFF. CDR3 nucleotide sequence: TGCGCCAGCAGCCAAGACCCATTAGGACTAGCGGGAGGGCCGGGGACCGGGGAGCTGTTTTTT.

The chain combines TRBV6-7 with TRBJ1-5; 8 positions agree with TRBD1. TRBV6-7 is designated an ORF whose function remains uncertain. The CDR3 contains 16 residues. V gave up 2 bases and J gave up 6 bases; unmatched junction bases: 9. The CDR3 loop is CASSYLQGAGVQPQHF. As DNA, the CDR3 is TGTGCCAGCAGTTACCTGCAGGGGGCAGGTGTTCAGCCCCAGCATTTT.

The chain combines TRBV30 with TRBJ2-7, with D perhaps being TRBD1 or TRBD2 (5 bases each). V was pared by 0 bases and J by 4 bases, with 13 bases between. This CDR3 is 14 amino acids long. CDR1 GTSNPN and CDR2 SVGIG come from the germline V gene (reference sequence). For the CDR3, the DNA is TGTGCCTGGAGTGTTCTCGGGGCTTTTTACGAGCAGTACTTC. Translated: CAWSVLGAFYEQYF.

This chain connects TRBV5-6 to TRBJ1-5; maybe TRBD1 (6 bases). This CDR3 is built from 14 residues. Trimming left V 3 bases short and J 4 bases short, with 11 bases between. Germline loops: CDR1 SGHDT, CDR2 YYEEEE. The CDR3 reads CASSSGQPNQPQHF. In DNA, the CDR3 is TGTGCCAGCAGCTCGGGACAACCAAATCAGCCCCAGCATTTT.

This clone was recorded only once. The V call is TRBV6-5, the J call TRBJ1-2; D is perhaps TRBD1 (6 bases). The CDR3 has 13 residues. V dropped 6 bases and J dropped 3 bases, with 11 bases sitting between them. The germline CDR1 and CDR2 sequences are MNHEY and SVGAGI. CDR3 in DNA: TGTGCCAGCAGAGACAGGAGTTACTATGGCTACACCTTC. It translates to CASRDRSYYGYTF.

With respect to this clone: One end of the junction does not line up with germline, which may come from a read error. J is TRBJ1-5 and V is TRBV6-5; weak D call: TRBD1 (5 bases). Germline loops: CDR1 MNHEY, CDR2 SVGAGI. The CDR3 is 15 residues long. The DNA for the CDR3 is TGTGCCAGCAGTTCGGGACGGATTAGCGATCAGCCCCAGCATTTT. It is translated as CASSSGRISDQPQHF.

As concerns this clone: This sample also contains other DNA sequences that code for the same CDR3. This rearrangement joins TRBV7-9 to TRBJ1-2, with D unresolved. The germline CDR1 and CDR2 sequences are SEHNR and FQNEAQ (reference sequence). There are 13 residues in the CDR3. V was clipped by 3 bases and J by 0 bases, with 5 bases between them. CDR3: CASSLSTNYGYTF. CDR3 nucleotides: TGTGCCAGCAGCTTGTCAACTAACTATGGCTACACCTTC.

The chain uses TRBV6-4 and TRBJ1-6; 10 bases agree with TRBD1. Germline CDR1 MRHNA, CDR2 SNTAGT. Losses at the gene ends were 4 bases for V and 10 bases for J; bases not matched to a gene: 7. CDR3 length equals 15 residues. CDR3 residues: CASSALGQGVSPLHF. CDR3 in DNA: TGTGCCAGCAGTGCCCTAGGACAGGGGGTGTCACCCCTCCACTTT.

The V gene is TRBV27, the J gene TRBJ2-7; D remains unclear. This CDR3 is 14 amino acids long. CDR1 and CDR2 from the germline V gene are MNHEY and SMNVEV (reference sequence). Trimming pared 3 bases from V and 2 bases from J, leaving 11 bases between. Written as DNA, the CDR3 is TGTGCCAGCAGTTTCTTGATAACCCCCTACGAGCAGTACTTC. Its translation: CASSFLITPYEQYF.

The V gene is TRBV6-1, the J gene TRBJ1-1; D is undetermined. V was cut by 0 bases and J by 3 bases, with 14 bases left in between. Germline CDR1 and CDR2: MNHNS and SASEGT. The CDR3 is made up of 16 amino acids. This chain's CDR3 is CASSEAFLSGDTEAFF. Written as DNA, the CDR3 is TGTGCCAGCAGTGAAGCTTTTTTATCCGGGGACACTGAAGCTTTCTTT.

This clone has only one observation. The chain carries TRBV12-3 or TRBV12-4 and TRBJ2-7; D remains unclear. V lost 5 bases and J 5 bases, leaving 7 bases between the germline ends. This CDR3 has 11 amino acids. CDR3 in DNA: TGTGCCAGCAGTCTAAGGGACGAGCAGTACTTC. Its protein is CASSLRDEQYF.

The chain couples TRBV10-3 to TRBJ2-7; a weak D match, TRBD1 (6 bases). Germline loops: CDR1 ENHRY, CDR2 SYGVKD. The CDR3 is 13 residues long. V was trimmed by 8 bases and J by 1 base, leaving 12 bases between them. The CDR3 DNA reads as TGTGCCATCGGTACAGGGATTTCCTACGAGCAGTACTTC. This encodes CAIGTGISYEQYF.

J is TRBJ2-7 and V is TRBV19, with 10 bases fitting TRBD2. CDR1 and CDR2 from the germline V gene are LNHDA and SQIVND (reference sequence). The CDR3 runs to 14 residues. V lost 5 bases, J lost 2 bases, and 3 bases stayed unmatched. CDR3 nucleotides: TGTGCCAGTAGTGAAAGCGGGAGGGCCTACGAGCAGTACTTC. Its translation is CASSESGRAYEQYF.

This clone is a singleton in its sample. This chain joins TRBV7-8 and TRBJ1-6; unclear D gene. The CDR3 extends over 11 amino acids. Trimming took 1 base from V and 11 from J, leaving 3 bases between them. Per the germline V gene, CDR1 is SGHVS and CDR2 is FQNEAQ. This CDR3 is CASSLEAPLHF. The CDR3 DNA is TGTGCCAGCAGCTTAGAGGCACCCCTCCACTTT.

The chain couples TRBV27 to TRBJ1-4; 7 positions agree with TRBD1. The trim removed 6 bases at V and 7 bases at J, leaving 5 bases unmatched. The CDR3 is made up of 13 amino acids. Germline V gene lookup returns CDR1 MNHEY and CDR2 SMNVEV (reference sequence). The CDR3 DNA reads TGTGCCAGCAGGAACAGGGGTACTGAAAAACTGTTTTTT. Encoded protein: CASRNRGTEKLFF.

The chain joins TRBV11-2 to TRBJ2-3; tentatively, D is TRBD1 (5 bases). The V end was cut by 0 bases, the J end by 8 bases, with 12 bases between. The CDR3 runs 14 residues. CDR1 and CDR2 from the germline V gene are SGHAT and FQNNGV. The CDR3 bases are TGTGCCAGCAGCTTAGATCTTAGGGGTGGTACGCAGTATTTT. Translation gives CASSLDLRGGTQYF. Variable domain in full (rest from reference TRBV11-2 and TRBJ2-3): EAGVAQSPRYKIIEKRQSVAFWCNPISGHATLYWYQQILGQGPKLLIQFQNNGVVDDSQLPKDRFSAERLKGVDSTLKIQPAKLEDSAVYLCASSLDLRGGTQYFGPGTRLTVL.